Listed here are 8 T cell receptor beta chains from one sample, sequenced in a study of T cell responses to AZD1222 COVID-19 vaccine. Using immunoSEQ multiplex PCR, the repertoire was profiled, and TCRdb retains in-frame clones only, with some absent. The profile shows approximately 150,000 clones, about 89% of them singletons. The starting material was peripheral blood, obtained 28 days after the second AZD1222 dose. Receptors were obtained from an adult who received the AZD1222 COVID-19 vaccine.

This clone was counted a single time. The chain couples TRBV5-1 to TRBJ2-2; tentative D call: TRBD1 (6 bases). Germline values: CDR1 SGHRS, CDR2 YFSETQ. The CDR3 extends over 15 amino acids. Trimming stripped 3 bases from V and 3 bases from J, with 12 bases between. CDR3 nucleotide sequence: TGCGCCAGCAGCTATGGGGACATCCACACCGGGGAGCTGTTTTTT. Amino acid sequence: CASSYGDIHTGELFF.

The rearrangement uses TRBV7-6 and TRBJ2-7; D not certain. The V end was cut by 5 bases, the J end by 2 bases, with 22 bases between. CDR1 and CDR2 (germline): SGHVS, FNYEAQ. The CDR3 has 17 amino acids. CDR3 sequence: CASSPGFGVGSAYEQYF. CDR3 in DNA: TGTGCCAGCAGCCCCGGATTTGGAGTGGGCAGCGCCTACGAGCAGTACTTC. Looking up the rest from reference TRBV7-6 and TRBJ2-7 gives the full variable domain: GAGVSQSPRYKVTKRGQDVALRCDPISGHVSLYWYRQALGQGPEFLTYFNYEAQQDKSGLPNDRFSAERPEGSISTLTIQRTEQRDSAMYRCASSPGFGVGSAYEQYFGPGTRLTVT.

The genes are TRBV30 and TRBJ1-3; TRBD1 might be the D (6 bases). Germline-derived CDR1 and CDR2 are GTSNPN and SVGIG (reference sequence). Trimming shortened V by 4 bases and J by 2 bases, and 12 bases separated the two germline ends. The CDR3 is 14 residues long. The CDR3 is CAWTRGRAGNTIYF. DNA for the CDR3: TGTGCCTGGACCAGGGGAAGGGCTGGAAACACCATATATTTT.

The chain carries TRBV6-5 and TRBJ1-2; D call uncertain. The CDR3 is 11 residues long. Trimming shortened V by 6 bases and J by 6 bases, and 8 bases separated the two germline ends. The germline gives CDR1 MNHEY, CDR2 SVGAGI. The CDR3 loop reads CASSQGHGYTF. CDR3 coding DNA: TGTGCCAGCAGCCAAGGACATGGCTACACCTTC.

This clone was recorded at least ten times. The chain has TRBV6-1 and TRBJ1-6; weak D call: TRBD1 (6 bases). CDR1 and CDR2 (germline): MNHNS, SASEGT. CDR3 size: 14 residues. With 2 bases removed from V and 9 bases from J, the gap between germline ends came to 11 bases. The CDR3 bases are TGTGCCAGCAGTGAATTAGGGGGGGGTTCACCCCTCCACTTT. This encodes CASSELGGGSPLHF.

The rearrangement links TRBV5-4 to TRBJ1-3; tentative D call: TRBD1 (6 bases). The V end was cut by 4 bases, the J end by 1 base, with 18 bases between. This CDR3 spans 17 amino acids. Germline V gene sequence: CDR1 SGHNT, CDR2 YYREEE (reference sequence). This CDR3 is CASSTSGTLGSGNTIYF. In nucleotides, the CDR3 is TGTGCCAGCAGCACTTCCGGGACACTAGGATCTGGAAACACCATATATTTT.

The chain uses TRBV2 and TRBJ2-7, with 8 bases identical to TRBD2. The CDR3 extends over 13 amino acids. Germline values: CDR1 SNHLY, CDR2 FYNNEI. Trimming took 8 bases from V and 5 from J; bases not matched to a gene: 8. The CDR3 sequence: CASCGVGGDEQYF. CDR3 DNA sequence: TGTGCCAGCTGTGGGGTCGGGGGGGACGAGCAGTACTTC. The entire variable domain, with the rest obtained from reference TRBV2 and TRBJ2-7, is as follows: EPEVTQTPSHQVTQMGQEVILRCVPISNHLYFYWYRQILGQKVEFLVSFYNNEISEKSEIFDDQFSVERPDGSNFTLKIRSTKLEDSAMYFCASCGVGGDEQYFGPGTRLTVT.

The rearrangement links TRBV5-1 to TRBJ2-5, with 7 bases fitting TRBD2. From germline, CDR1 is SGHRS and CDR2 YFSETQ. CDR3 length: 15 amino acids. Unmatched junction bases numbered 8, after V lost 6 bases and J lost 0 bases. This CDR3 is CASTWRGTNQETQYF. The CDR3 DNA reads as TGCGCCAGCACCTGGCGGGGGACTAACCAAGAGACCCAGTACTTC. Combining the CDR3 with reference TRBV5-1 and TRBJ2-5 gives the whole variable domain KAGVTQTPRYLIKTRGQQVTLSCSPISGHRSVSWYQQTPGQGLQFLFEYFSETQRNKGNFPGRFSGRQFSNSRSEMNVSTLELGDSALYLCASTWRGTNQETQYFGPGTRLLVL.